The clone carrying this T cell receptor beta chain was counted between two and nine times. The data stem from a study of PD-L1 blockade in urothelial cancer. The assay was immunoSEQ multiplex PCR, and TCRdb's table has in-frame clones only and misses some. The sample includes some 120,000 clones, 84% of them seen just once. Time point indicated: pretreatment peripheral blood. The germline V gene encodes CDR1 SGDLS and CDR2 YYNGEE. Trimming took off 0 bases at V and 5 bases at J, with 11 bases between the two ends. This CDR3 is 14 amino acids long. This clonotype originated in a man aged 45-65 years with urothelial cancer. J is TRBJ1-1 and V is TRBV9; D is undetermined. Sequenced here: PBMCs, sampled around atezolizumab (anti-PD-L1) treatment. Written as DNA, the CDR3 is TGTGCCAGCAGCGTAGACTCTACGGGAACTGAAGCTTTCTTT. This translates into CASSVDSTGTEAFF.